The 23 T cell receptor beta chains below come from one sample, sequenced in a study of OX40 agonist ivuxolimab in advanced cancers. Clones were read by immunoSEQ multiplex PCR, and TCRdb kept only the in-frame ones, dropping some. The sample records approximately 74,000 clones, approximately 91% being singletons. The source was CD4+ or CD8+ T cells sorted from blood, collected in a trial of the OX40 agonist ivuxolimab. The origin of the receptors is an adult with an advanced solid tumor such as melanoma, head and neck, liver or kidney cancer.

The chain uses TRBV28 and TRBJ1-2, with D tentatively TRBD1 (5 bases). V was pared by 3 bases and J by 6 bases, with 8 bases between. CDR1 MDHEN and CDR2 SYDVKM come from the germline V gene. The CDR3 runs to 12 residues. This CDR3 reads CASSFGAHGYTF. In DNA, the CDR3 is TGTGCCAGCAGTTTTGGGGCGCATGGCTACACCTTC.

The CDR3 coding sequence is TGTGCCAGCAGGGTCGGAGGGAGCCTCTACGAGCAGTACTTC. Translated: CASRVGGSLYEQYF. This chain connects TRBV28 to TRBJ2-7; D possibly corresponds to TRBD2 (6 bases). This CDR3 is 14 amino acids long. Germline V CDR1 and CDR2: MDHEN, SYDVKM. V lost 6 bases, J lost 3 bases, and 15 bases lay in between. The whole variable domain, remainder taken from reference TRBV28 and TRBJ2-7, is DVKVTQSSRYLVKRTGEKVFLECVQDMDHENMFWYRQDPGLGLRLIYFSYDVKMKEKGDIPEGYSVSREKKERFSLILESASTNQTSMYLCASRVGGSLYEQYFGPGTRLTVT.

The chain has TRBV30 and TRBJ2-7, with 12 bases fitting TRBD1. The germline V gene has CDR1 GTSNPN and CDR2 SVGIG (reference sequence). V shed 5 bases, J shed 2 bases, and the junction held 7 bases outside the gene matches. There are 15 residues in the CDR3. CDR3 sequence reads: CAWRGTGGYTYEQYF. The CDR3 bases are TGTGCCTGGCGGGGGACAGGGGGCTATACCTACGAGCAGTACTTC.

V usage is TRBV2 and J usage is TRBJ1-2; a possible D gene is TRBD1 (5 bases). The CDR3 runs to 12 residues. Germline CDR1 reads SNHLY; CDR2 reads FYNNEI. V was clipped by 6 bases and J by 2 bases, with 7 bases between them. The CDR3 loop reads CASRGTNYGYTF. The DNA for the CDR3 is TGTGCCAGCAGGGGGACCAACTATGGCTACACCTTC.

The chain carries TRBV28 and TRBJ2-6, with 7 bases lining up with TRBD1. Germline CDR1 MDHEN, CDR2 SYDVKM. The CDR3 consists of 16 residues. V gave up 5 bases and J gave up 0 bases; unmatched junction bases: 4. In DNA form, the CDR3 reads TGTGCCAGCAGTCGGACAGGAGCCTCTGGGGCCAACGTCCTGACTTTC. Amino acid sequence: CASSRTGASGANVLTF.

The V call is TRBV29-1, the J call TRBJ1-1, with D possibly being TRBD1 (5 bases). The CDR3 spans 12 residues. The germline V gene has CDR1 SQVTM and CDR2 ANQGSEA. Trimming cost V 6 bases and J 7 bases, with 15 bases left between them. In nucleotides, the CDR3 is TGCAGCGTGAGCCCGGGACGTCGTGAAGCTTTCTTT. It codes for CSVSPGRREAFF.

This clone has just a few counts. The rearrangement uses TRBV6-5 and TRBJ1-1; no clear D gene. In germline, CDR1 is MNHEY, CDR2 SVGAGI. Deletions cut 6 bases from V and 6 bases from J, with 17 bases between. This CDR3 is 14 amino acids long. The CDR3: CASRRETEYAEAFF. The CDR3 DNA follows: TGTGCCAGCAGGCGAGAGACCGAGTACGCTGAAGCTTTCTTT.

The chain joins TRBV6-5 to TRBJ2-7, with no clear D. The V gene lost 2 bases and the J gene lost 11 bases, with 16 bases spanning the gap. The germline gives CDR1 MNHEY, CDR2 SVGAGI. This CDR3 contains 13 residues. As DNA, the CDR3 is TGTGCCAGCAGTTACGCCGGGTTTTCGACGGAGTACTTC. Translated: CASSYAGFSTEYF.

CDR3 region: CASSDRQVVQETQYF. CDR3 DNA: TGTGCCAGCAGTGACCGACAGGTTGTCCAAGAGACCCAGTACTTC. This sequence joins TRBV25-1 and TRBJ2-5; TRBD1 might be the D (6 bases). CDR3 size: 15 residues. V shed 3 bases and J shed 1 base, with 12 bases lying between them. The germline V gene encodes CDR1 MGHDK and CDR2 SYGVNS.

The chain links TRBV25-1 to TRBJ2-3; no definite D call. Germline assignment: CDR1 MGHDK and CDR2 SYGVNS. V was cut by 5 bases and J by 2 bases, with 2 bases left in between. There are 11 residues in the CDR3. The CDR3 DNA follows: TGTGCCAGCAGTACCACAGATACGCAGTATTTT. It is translated as CASSTTDTQYF.

This chain uses TRBV6-1 with TRBJ1-2; 9 nucleotides agree with TRBD1. The length of the CDR3 is 13 residues. After removal of 7 bases from V and 6 bases from J, the junction contained 6 bases not matched to a gene. Germline loops: CDR1 MNHNS, CDR2 SASEGT. The CDR3 bases are TGTGCCAGCACCCTACAGGGGGCGGATGGCTACACCTTC. The encoded protein is CASTLQGADGYTF.

The rearrangement links TRBV13 to TRBJ1-1; a possible D gene is TRBD1 (6 bases). Trimming pared 3 bases from V and 0 bases from J, leaving 11 bases between. This CDR3 spans 15 amino acids. Germline assignment: CDR1 PRHDT and CDR2 FYEKMQ (reference sequence). The CDR3: CASSFQQGMNTEAFF. Here the CDR3 DNA reads TGTGCCAGCAGCTTTCAACAGGGAATGAACACTGAAGCTTTCTTT.

This chain uses TRBV6-1 with TRBJ1-2, with D unclear. Germline CDR1 MNHNS, CDR2 SASEGT. This CDR3 is 13 amino acids long. V lost 3 bases to trimming and J lost 8 bases, with 13 bases between them. As DNA, the CDR3 is TGTGCCAGCAGTGAGAAGGGTTCAGGAGGCTACACCTTC. This sequence encodes CASSEKGSGGYTF.

V gene TRBV4-1 combines with J gene TRBJ1-5; 7 positions match TRBD1. The ends lost 2 bases at V and 2 bases at J; junction bases unmatched: 3. This CDR3 is built from 15 residues. In germline, CDR1 is MGHRA, CDR2 YSYEKL. The CDR3: CASSQPGQGNQPQHF. CDR3 nucleotides: TGCGCCAGCAGCCAACCAGGACAGGGCAATCAGCCCCAGCATTTT.

This clone has just one count. The chain joins TRBV20-1 to TRBJ2-5, with unresolved D. V gave up 6 bases and J gave up 5 bases, with 10 bases separating them. The CDR3 has 11 amino acids. In germline, CDR1 is DFQATT, CDR2 SNEGSKA (reference sequence). The CDR3 DNA sequence: TGCAGTGCGGATGGGTGGGAGACCCAGTACTTC. Protein product: CSADGWETQYF.

This clone was detected only once. The chain joins TRBV6-1 to TRBJ2-7; D is undetermined. Trimming stripped 7 bases from V and 7 bases from J, with 11 bases between. The CDR3 loop spans 11 amino acids. Germline CDR1 and CDR2: MNHNS and SASEGT. The DNA for the CDR3 is TGTGCCAGCACCCCTTTTGGGGAGCAGTACTTC. This codes for CASTPFGEQYF.

V gene TRBV10-3 combines with J gene TRBJ2-1; tentative D call: TRBD2 (6 bases). V was clipped by 4 bases and J by 1 base, with 11 bases between them. CDR1 ENHRY and CDR2 SYGVKD come from the germline V gene. The CDR3 covers 15 residues. The CDR3 is CAISAGGGSYNEQFF. The CDR3 bases are TGTGCCATCAGTGCCGGGGGAGGTTCCTACAATGAGCAGTTCTTC.

Concerning this clone: The identical CDR3 is also encoded by other nucleotide sequences in the sample. V gene TRBV28 combines with J gene TRBJ1-2; 7 positions match TRBD1. From germline, CDR1 is MDHEN and CDR2 SYDVKM. V dropped 6 bases and J dropped 5; count of bases not matched to a gene: 9. The CDR3 contains 14 residues. DNA for the CDR3: TGTGCCAGCAGACCCCAGGGGGGTCCGTATGGCTACACCTTC. The encoded protein is CASRPQGGPYGYTF.

The chain is built from TRBV13 and TRBJ1-2; D may be TRBD1 (6 bases). The CDR3 contains 13 residues. In germline, CDR1 is PRHDT, CDR2 FYEKMQ (reference sequence). The germline V and J ends were trimmed by 5 bases and 8 bases, with 15 bases remaining between them. The CDR3 spells CASSHWGQGGYTF. The CDR3 DNA sequence: TGTGCCAGCAGCCATTGGGGGCAGGGCGGCTACACCTTC.

The chain employs TRBV7-8 and TRBJ1-2, with 8 nucleotides matching TRBD1. This CDR3 comprises 14 residues. The germline V gene has CDR1 SGHVS and CDR2 FQNEAQ. Germline trimming cut 4 bases from V and 0 bases from J; bases unmatched to any gene: 1. CDR3 DNA: TGTGCCAGCAGCTCGACAGGGGCTAACTATGGCTACACCTTC. This gives the protein CASSSTGANYGYTF.

J is TRBJ2-3 and V is TRBV10-3, with TRBD2 matching 12 bases. V shed 10 bases, J shed 6 bases, and the junction held 8 bases outside the gene matches. Germline CDR1 and CDR2: ENHRY and SYGVKD. The CDR3 runs 14 residues. The CDR3 spells CASRLAGEGDTQYF. For the CDR3, the DNA is TGTGCCAGCAGACTAGCGGGAGAGGGGGATACGCAGTATTTT.

This chain uses TRBV9 with TRBJ2-3; D possibly corresponds to TRBD2 (6 bases). V gave up 1 base and J gave up 3 bases, with 18 bases separating them. The germline V gene encodes CDR1 SGDLS and CDR2 YYNGEE. The CDR3 contains 17 residues. The chain's CDR3 is CASSVTASELLTDTQYF. Here the CDR3 DNA reads TGTGCCAGCAGCGTAACGGCTAGCGAACTATTAACAGATACGCAGTATTTT.

The rearrangement links TRBV7-3 to TRBJ2-2; no reliable D call. Trimming pared 3 bases from V and 7 bases from J, leaving 6 bases between. Germline CDR1 and CDR2: SGHTA and FQGTGA. The CDR3 is 12 amino acids. The CDR3 reads CASSFIDGELFF. The DNA of the CDR3 is TGTGCCAGCAGCTTCATTGACGGGGAGCTGTTTTTT.